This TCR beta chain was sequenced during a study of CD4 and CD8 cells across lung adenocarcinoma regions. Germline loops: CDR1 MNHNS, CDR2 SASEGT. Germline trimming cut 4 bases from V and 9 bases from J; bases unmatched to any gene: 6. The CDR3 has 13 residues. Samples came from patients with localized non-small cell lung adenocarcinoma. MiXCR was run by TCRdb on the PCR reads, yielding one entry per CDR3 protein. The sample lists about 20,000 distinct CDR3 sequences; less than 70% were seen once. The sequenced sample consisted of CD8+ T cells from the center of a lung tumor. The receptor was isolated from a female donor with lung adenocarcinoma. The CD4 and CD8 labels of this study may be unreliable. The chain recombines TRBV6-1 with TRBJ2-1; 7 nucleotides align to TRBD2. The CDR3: CASSVGGFGEQFF. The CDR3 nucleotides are TGTGCCAGCAGTGTGGGAGGGTTTGGTGAGCAGTTCTTC.